The source of this T cell receptor beta chain is a study of cytomegalovirus exposure and HLA in healthy donors. Study-level findings and limits: Reportedly, cytomegalovirus status was diagnosed with high sensitivity and specificity.

To note about this clone: Its antigen is not identified.

Profiling relied on immunoSEQ multiplex PCR, and the TCRdb table lists in-frame clones only, not all of them. The sample lists roughly 150,000 clones, 94% occurring once. Sequenced input: PBMCs. This clonotype was obtained from a young man in good health and CMV-seropositive.

The CDR3 nucleotides are TGTGCCAGCAAAGGGACAGGAAATTCACCCCTCCACTTT. Translated: CASKGTGNSPLHF. The rearrangement uses TRBV2 and TRBJ1-6; TRBD1 matches at 8 bases. Germline CDR1 reads SNHLY; CDR2 reads FYNNEI. This CDR3 has 13 residues. Trimming took 7 bases from V and 7 from J; bases not matched to a gene: 3.